This T cell receptor (beta chain) was observed in a study of T cells after yellow fever vaccination. The CDR3 covers 13 residues. CDR1 SNHLY and CDR2 FYNNEI come from the germline V gene. The V gene lost 7 bases and the J gene lost 0 bases, with 7 bases spanning the gap. Each CDR3 protein gets one entry after TCRdb re-called the 5' RACE reads with MiXCR. The sample records approximately 250,000 distinct CDR3 sequences, around 6.7% being singletons. This clonotype has ten or more counts. The genes are TRBV2 and TRBJ2-4, with D maybe TRBD2 (5 bases). The sequences come from CD4+ T cells sorted from PBMCs, collected on the day of the yellow fever booster vaccination. The sequence came from a man aged 30-40 years who received the YFV17D yellow fever vaccine. The CDR3 protein is CASMGRAKNIQYF. The CDR3 coding sequence is TGTGCCAGCATGGGGAGAGCCAAAAACATTCAGTACTTC.